This TCR beta chain was profiled in a study of T cells in Graves' hyperthyroidism and ophthalmopathy. With 0 bases clipped from V and 1 base from J, the junction kept 5 bases outside the gene matches. CDR3 size: 16 residues. The germline V gene encodes CDR1 SGHDT and CDR2 YYEEEE. TCR beta CDR3 sequences were amplified from RNA transcripts. In the first-round RT-PCR of the TCR CDR3, the HTBI primer set was used. TCRdb used MiXCR to reprocess the multiplex PCR reads, holding one entry per CDR3 protein. Of a few hundred thousand distinct CDR3 sequences listed, approximately 15% were seen once; the top ten hold more than 3%. This clonotype has ten or more counts.

The TCR was taken from a woman aged 40 to 50 with Graves' ophthalmopathy. The rearrangement links TRBV5-6 to TRBJ2-3; 7 nucleotides match TRBD2. Sequencing was done on a sample of blood. The CDR3, as DNA: TGTGCCAGCAGCTTGGAGGGAGGGCTGGGCACAGATACGCAGTATTTT. Translated, it gives CASSLEGGLGTDTQYF.